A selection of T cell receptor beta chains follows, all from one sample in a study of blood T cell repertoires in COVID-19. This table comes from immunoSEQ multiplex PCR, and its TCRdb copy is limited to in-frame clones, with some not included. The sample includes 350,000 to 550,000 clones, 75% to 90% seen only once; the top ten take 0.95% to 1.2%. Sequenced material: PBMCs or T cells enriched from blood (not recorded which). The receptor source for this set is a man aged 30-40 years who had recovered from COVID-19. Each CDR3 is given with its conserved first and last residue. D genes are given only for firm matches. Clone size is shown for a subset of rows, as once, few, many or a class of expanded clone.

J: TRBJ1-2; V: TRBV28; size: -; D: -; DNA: TGTGCCAGCGGATCGTACAGAAGTGGCTACACCTTC; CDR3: CASGSYRSGYTF
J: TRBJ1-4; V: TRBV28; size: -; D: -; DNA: TGTGCCAGCAGCAGTATGGCTCATGAAAAACTGTTTTTT; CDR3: CASSSMAHEKLFF
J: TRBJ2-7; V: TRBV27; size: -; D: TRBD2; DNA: TGTGCCAGCAGTCCGCGGGTTAGCGGGCCCTACGAGCAGTACTTC; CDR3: CASSPRVSGPYEQYF
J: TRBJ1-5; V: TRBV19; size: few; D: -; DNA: TGTGCCAGTAGCGACAGCCTCCAGCCCCAGCATTTT; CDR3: CASSDSLQPQHF
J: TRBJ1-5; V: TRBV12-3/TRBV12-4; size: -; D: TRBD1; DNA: TGTGCCACCGGACAGGGGGAATGGCAGCCCCAGCATTTT; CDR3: CATGQGEWQPQHF
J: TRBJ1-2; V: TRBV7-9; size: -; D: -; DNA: TGTGCCAGCAGCACGCGAACAGGAACTGGCTACACCTTC; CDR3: CASSTRTGTGYTF
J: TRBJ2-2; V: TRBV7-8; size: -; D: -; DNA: TGTGCCAGCAGCAGAGGTGGAGGTGCGAACACCGGGGAGCTGTTTTTT; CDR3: CASSRGGGANTGELFF
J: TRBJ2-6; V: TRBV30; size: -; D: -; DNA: TGTGCCTGGAGTGTACGGAGGGGCTCTGGGGCCAACGTCCTGACTTTC; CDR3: CAWSVRRGSGANVLTF
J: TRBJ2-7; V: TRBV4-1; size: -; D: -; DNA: TGCGCCAGCAGCCAAGCAGTGTTATACGAGCAGTACTTC; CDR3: CASSQAVLYEQYF
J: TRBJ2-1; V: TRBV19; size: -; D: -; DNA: TGTGCCAGTAGTTCCGAGGCGGGCAATGAGCAGTTCTTC; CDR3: CASSSEAGNEQFF
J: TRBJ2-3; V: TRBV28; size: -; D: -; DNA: TGTGCCAGCAGTCCGTCAGCGGGCACAGATACGCAGTATTTT; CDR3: CASSPSAGTDTQYF
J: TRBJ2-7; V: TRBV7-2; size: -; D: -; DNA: TGTGCCAGCAGCGCCCTAGCACTTGAGCAGTACTTC; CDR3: CASSALALEQYF
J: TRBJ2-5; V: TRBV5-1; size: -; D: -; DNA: TGCGCCAGCAGCTTGGCCCTAGAAGAGACCCAGTACTTC; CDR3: CASSLALEETQYF
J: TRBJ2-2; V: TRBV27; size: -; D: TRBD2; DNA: TGTGCCAGCAGTTTCTCACCTGGACTAGCGGGAACGAACACCGGGGAGCTGTTTTTT; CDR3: CASSFSPGLAGTNTGELFF
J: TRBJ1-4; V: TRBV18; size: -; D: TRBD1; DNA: TGTGCCAGCTCACCGGGACAGGGCGAAAAACTGTTTTTT; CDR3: CASSPGQGEKLFF
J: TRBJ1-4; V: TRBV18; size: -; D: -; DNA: TGTGCCAGCTCACCACCGATCGCAAGAGGTGAAAAACTGTTTTTT; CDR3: CASSPPIARGEKLFF
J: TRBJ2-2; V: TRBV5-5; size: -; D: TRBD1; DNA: TGTGCCAGCAGCTCCCGGCAGGGGGCCGGCACCGGGGAGCTGTTTTTT; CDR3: CASSSRQGAGTGELFF
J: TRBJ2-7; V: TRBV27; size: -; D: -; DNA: TGTGCCAGCAGTTTAAGTGGGACTGGCTACGAGCAGTACTTC; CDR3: CASSLSGTGYEQYF
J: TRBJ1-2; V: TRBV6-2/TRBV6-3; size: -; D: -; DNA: TGTGCCAGCAGCGAAGGGTCGGACAGCTACTTCCGTCGCTATGGCTACACCTTC; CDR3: CASSEGSDSYFRRYGYTF
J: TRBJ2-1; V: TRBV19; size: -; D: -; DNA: TGTGCCAGTAGTACGACAGAATACAATGAGCAGTTCTTC; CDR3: CASSTTEYNEQFF
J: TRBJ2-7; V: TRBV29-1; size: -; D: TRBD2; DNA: TGCAGCGTCTCTGGGACTAGCGGGAGGACCTACGAGCAGTACTTC; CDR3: CSVSGTSGRTYEQYF
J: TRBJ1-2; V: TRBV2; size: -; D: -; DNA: TGTGCCAGCAGTGAAGGGGCAGGGCCCTATGGCTACACCTTC; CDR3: CASSEGAGPYGYTF
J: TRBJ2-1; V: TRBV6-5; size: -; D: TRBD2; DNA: TGTGCCAGCCGGCCGGGACTAGCAACCTACAATGAGCAGTTCTTC; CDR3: CASRPGLATYNEQFF
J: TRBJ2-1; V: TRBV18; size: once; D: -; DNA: TGTGCCAGCTCACCACCAACCAGGGCCGATGAGCAGTTCTTC; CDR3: CASSPPTRADEQFF
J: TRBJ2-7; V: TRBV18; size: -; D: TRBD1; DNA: TGTGCCAGCTCATCAACAGGGGTTCTTTCAGAGCAGTACTTC; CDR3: CASSSTGVLSEQYF
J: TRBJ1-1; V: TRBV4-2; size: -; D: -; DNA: TGTGCCAGCAGCCAAGGCCCGGGGGGCTCAAAAGCTGAAGCTTTCTTT; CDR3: CASSQGPGGSKAEAFF
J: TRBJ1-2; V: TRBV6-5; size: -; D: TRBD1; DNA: TGTGCCAGCAGTTACTCGGGACAGGGCAACTATGGCTACACCTTC; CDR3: CASSYSGQGNYGYTF
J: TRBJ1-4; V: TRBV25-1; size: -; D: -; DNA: TGTGCCGCCCAAGGAGGGGAAGGTGAAAAACTGTTTTTT; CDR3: CAAQGGEGEKLFF
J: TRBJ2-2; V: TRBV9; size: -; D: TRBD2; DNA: TGTGCCAGCAGCCTAACTAGCGGGAGGGCCTACGGGGAGCTGTTTTTT; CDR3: CASSLTSGRAYGELFF
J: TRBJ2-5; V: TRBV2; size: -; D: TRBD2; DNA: TGTGCCAGCAGCGGTCTAGCGGAAGAGACCCAGTACTTC; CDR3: CASSGLAEETQYF